Each of the 19 T cell receptor beta chains below was sequenced from the same sample in a study of blood T cells in healthy people across ages. Alongside a J-beta primer mix, a sample-barcoded 5' primer served in a second PCR lasting 7 to 11 cycles. From the 5' RACE reads, TCRdb called clonotypes with MiXCR, one entry per CDR3 protein. The sample contains around 800,000 distinct CDR3 sequences, 60% to 80% of which appear only once. Sample: blood. Receptors were obtained from a man younger than 40 in good health.

The V and J genes are TRBV6-6 and TRBJ2-2, with D perhaps matching TRBD1 (6 bases). CDR3 size: 13 residues. Per the germline V gene, CDR1 is MNHNY and CDR2 is SVGAGI (reference sequence). V lost 10 bases and J 1 base, leaving 10 bases between the germline ends. The DNA of the CDR3 is TGTGCCACCAGACAGGAGAACACCGGGGAGCTGTTTTTT. Amino acid sequence: CATRQENTGELFF.

The sample holds many counts of this clonotype. J is TRBJ2-3 and V is TRBV28; D could derive from TRBD1 or TRBD2 (5 bases each). The CDR3 consists of 15 residues. Germline V gene lookup returns CDR1 MDHEN and CDR2 SYDVKM. V was trimmed by 6 bases and J by 0 bases, leaving 13 bases between them. The CDR3 spells CASSLPGRSTDTQYF. In nucleotides, the CDR3 is TGTGCCAGCAGCTTACCGGGACGGAGCACAGATACGCAGTATTTT.

The chain uses TRBV6-5 and TRBJ2-7, with D perhaps matching TRBD2 (6 bases). Germline V CDR1 and CDR2: MNHEY, SVGAGI. The ends were cut back, 2 bases at V and 2 bases at J, with 25 bases in the middle. This CDR3 has 19 amino acids. The CDR3 is CASSYSRISGHTFPYEQYF. The CDR3 region has the DNA TGTGCCAGCAGTTACAGTCGAATTAGCGGACACACATTCCCCTACGAGCAGTACTTC.

The genes are TRBV30 and TRBJ1-2; D not certain. Germline V CDR1 and CDR2: GTSNPN, SVGIG (reference sequence). Trimming took off 1 base at V and 2 bases at J, with 8 bases between the two ends. This CDR3 spans 13 amino acids. CDR3 residues: CAWSEPGNYGYTF. The CDR3 DNA reads as TGTGCCTGGAGTGAACCCGGCAACTATGGCTACACCTTC.

The V call is TRBV11-2, the J call TRBJ2-3, with D possibly TRBD2 on 6 matching bases. The CDR3 has 15 residues. CDR1 and CDR2 (germline): SGHAT, FQNNGV. Deletions cut 3 bases from V and 7 bases from J, with 17 bases between. The CDR3 spells CASSLGEGLYYTQYF. In DNA form, the CDR3 reads TGTGCCAGCAGCTTGGGAGAGGGACTCTACTATACGCAGTATTTT.

This clonotype was counted once. The gene calls are TRBV7-6 and TRBJ2-3; 12 nucleotides align to TRBD2. The V gene end was trimmed by 2 bases and the J gene end by 3 bases; junction bases not matched to a gene: 6. Germline loops: CDR1 SGHVS, CDR2 FNYEAQ. The CDR3 contains 17 residues. The CDR3 region is CASSLYPSGGATDTQYF. The DNA of the CDR3 is TGTGCCAGCAGCTTATACCCTAGCGGGGGGGCGACAGATACGCAGTATTTT.

This clonotype was detected ten times or more. The genes are TRBV10-3 and TRBJ2-1; D gene ambiguous. This CDR3 region has 13 residues. Germline V CDR1 and CDR2: ENHRY, SYGVKD. V was cut by 4 bases and J by 3 bases, with 7 bases left in between. Here the CDR3 DNA reads TGTGCCATCAGTGGTCAGGTCTACAATGAGCAGTTCTTC. Encoded protein: CAISGQVYNEQFF.

The V and J genes are TRBV6-5 and TRBJ2-4; 7 bases fit TRBD1. The CDR3 covers 14 residues. Germline lookup yields CDR1 MNHEY and CDR2 SVGAGI. Trimming at V came to 5 bases and at J to 13 bases, leaving 14 bases not matched to a gene. CDR3 residues: CASSPSRQGGEQYF. CDR3 nucleotides: TGTGCCAGCAGTCCCTCCCGACAGGGTGGAGAGCAGTACTTC.

This clonotype was detected only once. An end of the junction does not agree with germline; a read error may underlie this. The chain recombines TRBV15 with TRBJ2-4; possible D gene TRBD1, 5 bases. CDR3 length: 14 amino acids. Per germline, CDR1 LNHNV and CDR2 YYDKDF (reference sequence). CDR3: CATQESGAKNVQYF. The CDR3 DNA reads as TGTGCCACCCAGGAGTCTGGGGCCAAAAACGTTCAGTACTTC.

The rearrangement joins TRBV28 to TRBJ2-7, with no clear D. V was clipped by 5 bases and J by 3 bases, with 17 bases between them. This CDR3 is 15 amino acids long. Germline V gene data show CDR1 as MDHEN and CDR2 as SYDVKM. The CDR3 protein is CASSPPRPRGYEQYF. Here the CDR3 DNA reads TGTGCCAGCAGTCCCCCCCGACCCCGCGGCTACGAGCAGTACTTC.

The rearrangement joins TRBV4-3 to TRBJ2-7, with D possibly matching TRBD2 (6 bases). Germline V gives CDR1 LGHNA, CDR2 YSLEER. V dropped 0 bases and J dropped 7 bases, with 10 bases sitting between them. The CDR3 spans 13 residues. CDR3 nucleotide sequence: TGCGCCAGCAGCCAAGATGGACGGGGGGAGCAGTACTTC. Translated: CASSQDGRGEQYF.

V gene TRBV9 combines with J gene TRBJ2-1; D gene uncertain. CDR3 size: 13 residues. The germline V gene encodes CDR1 SGDLS and CDR2 YYNGEE. Trimming pared 1 base from V and 4 bases from J, leaving 6 bases between. The CDR3 here is CASSVYPYNEQFF. DNA for the CDR3: TGTGCCAGCAGCGTATACCCATACAATGAGCAGTTCTTC.

The gene calls are TRBV7-9 and TRBJ2-3; D possibly corresponds to TRBD2 (5 bases). This CDR3 is 15 amino acids long. The V and J ends lost 5 bases and 0 bases respectively, with 12 bases between them. Germline CDR1 and CDR2: SEHNR and FQNEAQ (reference sequence). CDR3 amino acids: CASSRRTGSTDTQYF. CDR3 sequence (DNA): TGTGCCAGCAGCAGGAGGACGGGAAGCACAGATACGCAGTATTTT.

This chain uses TRBV20-1 with TRBJ2-2; 14 bases map to TRBD2. V gave up 0 bases and J gave up 1 base; unmatched junction bases: 1. The V gene's germline CDR1 is DFQATT and CDR2 SNEGSKA (reference sequence). CDR3 length: 17 amino acids. This chain's CDR3 is CSARDGLAGGNTGELFF. The CDR3 nucleotides are TGCAGTGCTAGAGACGGACTAGCGGGGGGGAACACCGGGGAGCTGTTTTTT.

In this sample, this clonotype turned up a few times. The V call is TRBV11-2, the J call TRBJ2-5, with D possibly being TRBD2 (5 bases). Germline V gene data show CDR1 as SGHAT and CDR2 as FQNNGV. Trimming removed 1 base at V and 8 bases at J, with 8 bases between. This CDR3 region has 12 residues. The CDR3 reads CASSLGGRTQYF. CDR3 coding DNA: TGTGCCAGCAGCTTAGGAGGGCGAACCCAGTACTTC.

This clonotype was seen ten or more times. J is TRBJ2-7 and V is TRBV6-2 or TRBV6-3; the D is unclear. CDR1 MNHEY and CDR2 SVGEGT come from the germline V gene. CDR3 length equals 12 residues. The V gene lost 2 bases and the J gene lost 6 bases, with 8 bases spanning the gap. The CDR3: CASSYVGSEQYF. The CDR3 DNA reads TGTGCCAGCAGTTACGTGGGTAGCGAGCAGTACTTC.

The chain recombines TRBV28 with TRBJ1-2; 10 bases align to TRBD1. This CDR3 contains 15 residues. The J segment lost 8 bases and the V segment lost 6 bases, leaving 12 bases of the junction unmatched. Germline V gene sequence: CDR1 MDHEN, CDR2 SYDVKM. CDR3 coding DNA: TGTGCCAGCAGCTATCCGGGACAGGGGCGCGGAGGCTACACCTTC. It yields the protein CASSYPGQGRGGYTF.

The chain carries TRBV20-1 and TRBJ2-1; no clear D. This CDR3 contains 14 residues. With 5 bases removed from V and 3 bases from J, the gap between germline ends came to 14 bases. Looked up from germline, CDR1 is DFQATT and CDR2 is SNEGSKA (reference sequence). In DNA, the CDR3 is TGCAGTGCTTCGCTTAGGGCCCGCTACAATGAGCAGTTCTTC. Protein product: CSASLRARYNEQFF.

A few counts support this clonotype. This sequence joins TRBV4-3 and TRBJ2-1, with 10 bases fitting TRBD1. J gave up 5 bases and V 0 bases, and 7 bases lay outside the gene matches. The germline CDR1 and CDR2 sequences are LGHNA and YSLEER. The CDR3 is 17 amino acids. Here the CDR3 DNA reads TGCGCCAGCAGCCAAGAGCCCGCCGGGACAGGGGACAATGAGCAGTTCTTC. Translated: CASSQEPAGTGDNEQFF.